This TCR beta chain was recorded in a study of blood T cell repertoires in COVID-19. From germline, CDR1 is KGHDR and CDR2 SFDVKD. The CDR3 covers 15 residues. The J segment lost 6 bases and the V segment lost 4 bases, leaving 6 bases of the junction unmatched. Libraries were prepared by immunoSEQ multiplex PCR; TCRdb keeps only in-frame clonotypes and omits some of them. The profile shows 180,000 or so clones, about 86% of them singletons. The chain carries TRBV24-1 and TRBJ2-2; 8 nucleotides line up with TRBD1. Specimen: peripheral blood. This receptor was identified in a young man with acute or convalescent COVID-19. The CDR3 nucleotides are TGTGCCACCAGTGACCGACGACAGGGGTCCGGGGAGCTGTTTTTT. The encoded protein is CATSDRRQGSGELFF.